The 26 T cell receptor beta chains below were found in one sample sequenced in a study of cytomegalovirus exposure and HLA in healthy donors. The study ran its PCR with 60 Vbeta and 13 Jbeta primers. The repertoire was sequenced with immunoSEQ multiplex PCR; TCRdb's copy has only in-frame clones and lacks some. Here the sample spans 90,000 to 150,000 clones, around 72% being singletons. The sample was PBMCs. These receptors were obtained from a woman between 40 and 55 years old in good health and CMV-seropositive.

This clone was seen only a few times. The V call is TRBV6-5, the J call TRBJ2-5; tentative D call: TRBD2 (5 bases). TRBJ2-7 matches the DNA end more closely, so the J call is doubtful. The CDR3 runs to 13 residues. CDR1 and CDR2 (germline): MNHEY, SVGAGI. The CDR3 coding sequence is TGTGCCAGCAGTGCGGACTGGGCCTACGAGCAGTACTTC. Translation: CASSADWAYEQYF.

This clone has more than one count but fewer than ten. The CDR3 nucleotides are TGTGCCACCAGCAGAGATCCGCAGGGCGGTGGCTACACCTTC. This codes for CATSRDPQGGGYTF. The gene calls are TRBV15 and TRBJ1-2, with D perhaps TRBD1 (5 bases). The germline V gene encodes CDR1 LNHNV and CDR2 YYDKDF (reference sequence). V was cut by 0 bases and J by 7 bases, with 12 bases left in between. The CDR3 loop spans 14 amino acids.

The chain joins TRBV9 to TRBJ2-3; no reliable D call. Trimming cost V 4 bases and J 0 bases, with 12 bases left between them. The CDR3 covers 15 residues. Per the germline V gene, CDR1 is SGDLS and CDR2 is YYNGEE. CDR3 coding DNA: TGTGCCAGCAGCCCCCTAGTATCTAGCACAGATACGCAGTATTTT. The encoded protein is CASSPLVSSTDTQYF.

This sequence joins TRBV15 and TRBJ1-4; D is unclear. With 5 bases removed from V and 3 bases from J, the gap between germline ends came to 7 bases. CDR3 length equals 13 residues. Per germline, CDR1 LNHNV and CDR2 YYDKDF (reference sequence). CDR3 loop: CATSRRANEKLFF. CDR3 nucleotide sequence: TGTGCCACCAGCCGGAGGGCTAATGAAAAACTGTTTTTT. Supplemented by reference TRBV15 and TRBJ1-4, the full variable domain reads DAMVIQNPRYQVTQFGKPVTLSCSQTLNHNVMYWYQQKSSQAPKLLFHYYDKDFNNEADTPDNFQSRRPNTSFCFLDIRSPGLGDTAMYLCATSRRANEKLFFGSGTQLSVL.

This clone was counted only a few times. The chain recombines TRBV7-8 with TRBJ2-7; no clear D. The V end was cut by 5 bases, the J end by 4 bases, with 9 bases between. CDR1 and CDR2 from the germline V gene are SGHVS and FQNEAQ. The CDR3 is made up of 12 amino acids. The CDR3 region has the DNA TGTGCCAGCAGCGCTACGGTATACGAGCAGTACTTC. Amino acid sequence: CASSATVYEQYF.

The gene calls are TRBV7-2 and TRBJ1-3; 11 positions agree with TRBD1. The CDR3 runs 13 residues. The V and J ends lost 3 bases and 8 bases, in that order; junction bases with no gene match: 0. The germline V gene encodes CDR1 SGHTA and CDR2 FQGNSA. The CDR3, as DNA: TGTGCCAGCAGCTTGGACAGGGGGCACACCATATATTTT. This gives the protein CASSLDRGHTIYF. The full variable domain, completed using reference TRBV7-2 and TRBJ1-3, is GAGVSQSPSNKVTEKGKDVELRCDPISGHTALYWYRQSLGQGLEFLIYFQGNSAPDKSGLPSDRFSAERTGGSVSTLTIQRTQQEDSAVYLCASSLDRGHTIYFGEGSWLTVV.

This chain links TRBV5-1 with TRBJ1-2; 7 positions match TRBD1. V lost 6 bases and J lost 8; bases outside the gene matches: 13. Germline assignment: CDR1 SGHRS and CDR2 YFSETQ. This CDR3 comprises 14 residues. This CDR3 is CASNKPGQPGGYTF. CDR3 DNA sequence: TGCGCCAGCAACAAACCGGGACAGCCTGGGGGCTACACCTTC.

V usage is TRBV11-2 and J usage is TRBJ2-7; 7 nucleotides match TRBD2. CDR1 is SGHAT, CDR2 FQNNGV, per germline. Trimming removed 5 bases from V and 2 bases from J; junction bases left unmatched: 9. The CDR3 is made up of 15 amino acids. The CDR3 DNA reads as TGTGCCAGCAGCATGACTTACGGGACTACCTACGAGCAGTACTTC. This translates into CASSMTYGTTYEQYF.

The chain joins TRBV5-4 to TRBJ2-5; 10 nucleotides line up with TRBD1. Germline CDR1 is SGHNT and CDR2 is YYREEE (reference sequence). Unmatched junction bases numbered 6, after V lost 2 bases and J lost 5 bases. The CDR3 totals 15 residues. The CDR3 bases are TGTGCCAGCAGCTTAAGACAGGGGGCTATCGAGACCCAGTACTTC. Its protein is CASSLRQGAIETQYF. Full variable domain (rest looked up from reference TRBV5-4 and TRBJ2-5): ETGVTQSPTHLIKTRGQQVTLRCSSQSGHNTVSWYQQALGQGPQFIFQYYREEENGRGNFPPRFSGLQFPNYSSELNVNALELDDSALYLCASSLRQGAIETQYFGPGTRLLVL.

This clone was seen only a few times. The J gene is TRBJ2-5, the V gene TRBV5-1; 8 nucleotides agree with TRBD1. The germline V gene has CDR1 SGHRS and CDR2 YFSETQ. The junction had 7 bases not matched to a gene; V was cut back by 4 bases and J by 5 bases. The CDR3 consists of 14 residues. The CDR3 loop reads CASSDSGQGETQYF. The CDR3 DNA follows: TGCGCCAGCAGCGATTCTGGACAGGGCGAGACCCAGTACTTC.

V usage is TRBV6-5 and J usage is TRBJ1-2, with unresolved D. Per the germline V gene, CDR1 is MNHEY and CDR2 is SVGAGI. Deletions cut 2 bases from V and 8 bases from J, with 12 bases between. The CDR3 has 13 residues. The CDR3 loop reads CASSYVGETGYTF. Here the CDR3 DNA reads TGTGCCAGCAGTTACGTTGGGGAGACGGGCTACACCTTC.

The gene calls are TRBV5-1 and TRBJ1-1, with D possibly matching TRBD1 (6 bases). V lost 0 bases to trimming and J lost 4 bases, with 10 bases between them. In germline, CDR1 is SGHRS, CDR2 YFSETQ. The CDR3 extends over 14 amino acids. CDR3 region: CASSLDRVSTEAFF. The CDR3 nucleotides are TGCGCCAGCAGCTTGGACAGGGTGTCCACTGAAGCTTTCTTT.

The J gene is TRBJ2-2, the V gene TRBV7-2; TRBD2 is a possible D gene (6 bases). Between the trimmed V and J ends, which lost 5 bases and 4 bases, there was a span of 11 bases. The CDR3 length is 14 residues. Germline V CDR1 and CDR2: SGHTA, FQGNSA. CDR3: CASSREVGTGELFF. The CDR3, as DNA: TGTGCCAGCAGCAGGGAGGTCGGCACCGGGGAGCTGTTTTTT.

In this sample, this clone turned up once. The chain uses TRBV4-1 and TRBJ1-2; 7 nucleotides align to TRBD1. In germline, CDR1 is MGHRA, CDR2 YSYEKL. With 3 bases clipped from V and 5 bases from J, the junction kept 0 bases outside the gene matches. The CDR3 loop spans 12 amino acids. The CDR3 nucleotides read TGCGCCAGCAGCCAGGGACAGTATGGCTACACCTTC. It translates to CASSQGQYGYTF.

CDR3 protein: CASSVGGGAAYEQYF. Here the CDR3 DNA reads TGTGCCAGCAGCGTGGGAGGCGGGGCCGCTTACGAGCAGTACTTC. The genes are TRBV9 and TRBJ2-7; possibly TRBD2 for D (6 bases). Germline values: CDR1 SGDLS, CDR2 YYNGEE. Trimming stripped 2 bases from V and 4 bases from J, with 16 bases between. The CDR3 runs to 15 residues. Based on the CDR3 plus reference TRBV9 and TRBJ2-7, the full variable domain is DSGVTQTPKHLITATGQRVTLRCSPRSGDLSVYWYQQSLDQGLQFLIQYYNGEERAKGNILERFSAQQFPDLHSELNLSSLELGDSALYFCASSVGGGAAYEQYFGPGTRLTVT.

The rearrangement uses TRBV4-1 and TRBJ1-6, with TRBD1 as a possible D gene (6 bases). This CDR3 spans 17 amino acids. Per germline, CDR1 MGHRA and CDR2 YSYEKL. Trimming pared 6 bases from V and 0 bases from J, leaving 15 bases between. This CDR3 reads CASSGQPEPSYNSPLHF. The CDR3 nucleotides are TGCGCCAGCAGTGGACAGCCCGAGCCCTCCTATAATTCACCCCTCCACTTT.

V gene TRBV5-4 combines with J gene TRBJ2-1; D may be TRBD1 (6 bases). Per germline, CDR1 SGHNT and CDR2 YYREEE (reference sequence). This CDR3 contains 15 residues. Trimming removed 1 base at V and 3 bases at J, with 11 bases between. The CDR3 loop is CASSLSGTNYNEQFF. The CDR3, as DNA: TGTGCCAGCAGCTTGTCAGGGACAAACTACAATGAGCAGTTCTTC.

This chain joins TRBV5-4 and TRBJ2-5; the match to TRBD2 covers 7 bases. J lost 2 bases, V lost 4 bases, and 2 bases had no gene match. This CDR3 region has 13 residues. Germline V gene data show CDR1 as SGHNT and CDR2 as YYREEE (reference sequence). CDR3 DNA: TGTGCCAGCAGCGCTAGCGGACAAGAGACCCAGTACTTC. Protein sequence: CASSASGQETQYF.

The table lists this clone with a few counts. Here the CDR3 reads CATSRGGDNYGYTF. CDR3 nucleotides: TGTGCCACCAGCAGAGGCGGGGACAACTATGGCTACACCTTC. The chain employs TRBV15 and TRBJ1-2, with D possibly TRBD1 on 5 matching bases. The germline V and J ends were trimmed by 1 base and 2 bases, with 8 bases remaining between them. CDR3 length equals 14 residues. Per germline, CDR1 LNHNV and CDR2 YYDKDF (reference sequence).

The DNA for the CDR3 is TGTGCCAGCAGCTTATTGTCCGGGGAGGATGGCTACACCTTC. Encoded protein: CASSLLSGEDGYTF. The J gene is TRBJ1-2, the V gene TRBV7-9; unclear D gene. The CDR3 has 14 residues. V was cut by 2 bases and J by 6 bases, with 13 bases left in between. CDR1 is SEHNR and CDR2 is FQNEAQ in the germline V gene (reference sequence).

V gene TRBV6-1 combines with J gene TRBJ2-2; 7 nucleotides align to TRBD1. The CDR3 covers 15 residues. Germline V gene lookup returns CDR1 MNHNS and CDR2 SASEGT. With V trimmed by 0 bases and J by 6 bases, 4 bases remained unmatched. CDR3: CASSEALTGSGELFF. In nucleotides, the CDR3 is TGTGCCAGCAGTGAAGCGTTGACAGGGTCCGGGGAGCTGTTTTTT.

The V and J genes are TRBV6-5 and TRBJ1-3; 7 positions agree with TRBD1. The germline gives CDR1 MNHEY, CDR2 SVGAGI. The CDR3 has 14 amino acids. The trim removed 5 bases at V and 7 bases at J, leaving 8 bases unmatched. As DNA, the CDR3 is TGTGCCAGCAGTCGAAGGGACAGCCGGAACACCATATATTTT. Translation: CASSRRDSRNTIYF.

The rearrangement uses TRBV13 and TRBJ1-2; 12 nucleotides align to TRBD1. The CDR3 runs to 18 residues. The germline CDR1 and CDR2 sequences are PRHDT and FYEKMQ (reference sequence). With V trimmed by 5 bases and J by 2 bases, 12 bases remained unmatched. The CDR3 reads CASSRFGTGGYGNYGYTF. The CDR3 DNA sequence: TGTGCCAGCAGCCGCTTTGGGACAGGGGGCTATGGGAACTATGGCTACACCTTC.

CDR3 DNA: TGCGCCAGCAGCCAAGAGGCAGGGTCGGTATACGAGCAGTACTTC. Protein: CASSQEAGSVYEQYF. The chain is built from TRBV4-3 and TRBJ2-7, with D perhaps TRBD1 (5 bases). The CDR3 has 15 amino acids. From germline, CDR1 is LGHNA and CDR2 YSLEER. Trimming cost V 0 bases and J 4 bases, with 13 bases left between them.

The chain recombines TRBV7-2 with TRBJ1-2; maybe TRBD1 (6 bases). CDR1 SGHTA and CDR2 FQGNSA come from the germline V gene. V shed 1 base and J shed 4 bases, with 13 bases lying between them. This CDR3 spans 15 amino acids. Here the CDR3 reads CASSLGTEISYGYTF. The DNA for the CDR3 is TGTGCCAGCAGCTTAGGGACAGAAATAAGCTATGGCTACACCTTC.

The chain employs TRBV4-1 and TRBJ2-7; D not resolved. CDR1 and CDR2 from the germline V gene are MGHRA and YSYEKL. V lost 6 bases and J 2 bases, leaving 14 bases between the germline ends. The CDR3 contains 14 residues. CDR3 coding DNA: TGCGCCAGCAGTCATCGGTCGAGCACCTACGAGCAGTACTTC. Translated: CASSHRSSTYEQYF.